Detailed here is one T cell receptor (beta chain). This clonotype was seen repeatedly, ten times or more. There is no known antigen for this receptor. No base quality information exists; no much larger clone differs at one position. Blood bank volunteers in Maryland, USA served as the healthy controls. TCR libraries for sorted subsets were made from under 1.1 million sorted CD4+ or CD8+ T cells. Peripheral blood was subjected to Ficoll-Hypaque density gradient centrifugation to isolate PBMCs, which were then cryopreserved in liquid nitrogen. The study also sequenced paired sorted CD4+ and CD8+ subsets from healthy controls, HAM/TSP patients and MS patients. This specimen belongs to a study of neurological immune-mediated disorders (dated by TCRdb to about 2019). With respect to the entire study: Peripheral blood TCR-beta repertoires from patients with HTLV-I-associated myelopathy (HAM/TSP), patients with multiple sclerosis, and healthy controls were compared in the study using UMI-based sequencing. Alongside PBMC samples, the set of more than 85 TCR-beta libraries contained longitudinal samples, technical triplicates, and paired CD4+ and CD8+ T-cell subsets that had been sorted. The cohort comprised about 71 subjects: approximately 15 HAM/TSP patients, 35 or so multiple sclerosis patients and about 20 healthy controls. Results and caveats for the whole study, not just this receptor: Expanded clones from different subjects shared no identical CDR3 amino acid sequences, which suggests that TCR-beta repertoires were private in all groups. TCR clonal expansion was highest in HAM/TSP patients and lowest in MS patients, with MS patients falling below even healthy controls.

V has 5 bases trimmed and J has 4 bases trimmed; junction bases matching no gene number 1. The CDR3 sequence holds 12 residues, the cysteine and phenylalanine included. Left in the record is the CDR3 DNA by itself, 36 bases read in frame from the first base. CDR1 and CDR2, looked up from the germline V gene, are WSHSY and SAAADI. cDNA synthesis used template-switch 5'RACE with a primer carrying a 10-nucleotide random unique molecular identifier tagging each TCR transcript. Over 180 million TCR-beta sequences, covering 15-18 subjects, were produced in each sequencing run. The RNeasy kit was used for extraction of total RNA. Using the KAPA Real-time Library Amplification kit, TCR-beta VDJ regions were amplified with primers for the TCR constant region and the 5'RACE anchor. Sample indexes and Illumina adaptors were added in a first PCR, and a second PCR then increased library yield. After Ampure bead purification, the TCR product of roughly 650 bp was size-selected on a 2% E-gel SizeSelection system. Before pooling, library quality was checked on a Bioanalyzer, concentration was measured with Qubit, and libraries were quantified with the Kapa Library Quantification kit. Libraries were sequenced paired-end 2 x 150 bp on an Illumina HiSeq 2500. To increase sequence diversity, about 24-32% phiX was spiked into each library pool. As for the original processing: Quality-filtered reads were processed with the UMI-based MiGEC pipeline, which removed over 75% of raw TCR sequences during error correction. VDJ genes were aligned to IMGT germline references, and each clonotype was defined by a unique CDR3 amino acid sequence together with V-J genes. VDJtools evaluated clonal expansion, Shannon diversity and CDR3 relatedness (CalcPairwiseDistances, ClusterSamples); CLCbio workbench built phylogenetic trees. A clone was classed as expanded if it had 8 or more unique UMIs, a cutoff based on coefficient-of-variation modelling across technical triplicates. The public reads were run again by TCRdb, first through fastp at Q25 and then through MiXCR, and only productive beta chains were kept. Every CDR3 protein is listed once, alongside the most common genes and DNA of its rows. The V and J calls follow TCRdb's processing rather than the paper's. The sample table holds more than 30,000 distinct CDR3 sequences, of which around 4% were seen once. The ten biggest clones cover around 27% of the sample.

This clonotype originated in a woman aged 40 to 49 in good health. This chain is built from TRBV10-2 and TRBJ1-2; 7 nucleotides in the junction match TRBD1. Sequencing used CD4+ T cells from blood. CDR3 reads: CASSRDSYGYTF. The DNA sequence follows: TGCGCCAGCAGTCGGGACAGCTATGGCTACACCTTC.